Below are 11 T cell receptor beta chains sequenced from a single sample in a study of T cell changes during pregnancy in multiple sclerosis. Using immunoSEQ multiplex PCR, the repertoire was profiled, and TCRdb retains in-frame clones only, with some absent. This sample carries 50,000 or so clones, 94% of them seen once, and the ten largest clones take around 0.3%. Sequenced material: CD4+ T cells from peripheral blood mononuclear cells, taken in the third trimester of pregnancy. All receptors derive from a female donor with multiple sclerosis, enrolled in a pregnancy study.

The rearrangement links TRBV30 to TRBJ2-1, with D possibly being TRBD2 (5 bases). CDR3 length: 14 amino acids. Germline CDR1 and CDR2: GTSNPN and SVGIG (reference sequence). The V end was cut by 0 bases, the J end by 6 bases, with 12 bases between. Here the CDR3 DNA reads TGTGCCTGGAGTGTACCTTGGAGGTTCAATGAGCAGTTCTTC. Amino acid sequence: CAWSVPWRFNEQFF.

J is TRBJ2-7 and V is TRBV27, with 10 nucleotides matching TRBD2. The trim removed 2 bases at V and 6 bases at J, leaving 4 bases unmatched. Per the germline V gene, CDR1 is MNHEY and CDR2 is SMNVEV (reference sequence). There are 14 residues in the CDR3. This chain's CDR3 is CASSLKREGREQYF. In DNA form, the CDR3 reads TGTGCCAGCAGTTTAAAGCGGGAGGGCCGCGAGCAGTACTTC.

V is TRBV11-2 and J is TRBJ2-7; 12 bases line up with TRBD2. V lost 5 bases and J lost 7; bases outside the gene matches: 15. The CDR3 length is 17 residues. Germline lookup yields CDR1 SGHAT and CDR2 FQNNGV. CDR3 region: CASSPSTLAGGPREQYF. The CDR3 DNA is TGTGCCAGCAGCCCCAGCACACTAGCGGGGGGTCCCAGGGAGCAGTACTTC. The full variable domain, with the rest looked up from reference TRBV11-2 and TRBJ2-7, is EAGVAQSPRYKIIEKRQSVAFWCNPISGHATLYWYQQILGQGPKLLIQFQNNGVVDDSQLPKDRFSAERLKGVDSTLKIQPAKLEDSAVYLCASSPSTLAGGPREQYFGPGTRLTVT.

This chain connects TRBV7-2 to TRBJ2-5; D possibly corresponds to TRBD1 (5 bases). V lost 8 bases and J lost 4, with 14 bases in between. The CDR3 sequence is 13 residues long. Germline assignment: CDR1 SGHTA and CDR2 FQGNSA. CDR3 in amino acids: CASGPRRVETQYF. The CDR3 nucleotides read TGTGCCAGCGGCCCCCGCAGGGTAGAGACCCAGTACTTC. Based on the CDR3 plus reference TRBV7-2 and TRBJ2-5, the full variable domain is GAGVSQSPSNKVTEKGKDVELRCDPISGHTALYWYRQSLGQGLEFLIYFQGNSAPDKSGLPSDRFSAERTGGSVSTLTIQRTQQEDSAVYLCASGPRRVETQYFGPGTRLLVL.

The rearrangement joins TRBV15 to TRBJ1-1; D perhaps matches TRBD1 (5 bases). V lost 1 base and J lost 11, with 17 bases in between. Germline-derived CDR1 and CDR2 are LNHNV and YYDKDF (reference sequence). The CDR3 totals 14 residues. DNA of the CDR3: TGTGCCACCAGCAGAGCCGGATCGGAGGGGACGGCTTTCTTT. Its translation is CATSRAGSEGTAFF.

This sequence joins TRBV2 and TRBJ1-1, with a tentative D call TRBD1 (6 bases). V lost 1 base and J 5 bases, leaving 8 bases between the germline ends. Per germline, CDR1 SNHLY and CDR2 FYNNEI. The CDR3 extends over 13 amino acids. CDR3: CASSEDTGTEAFF. DNA for the CDR3: TGTGCCAGCAGTGAAGACACAGGGACTGAAGCTTTCTTT. Full variable domain (rest looked up from reference TRBV2 and TRBJ1-1): EPEVTQTPSHQVTQMGQEVILRCVPISNHLYFYWYRQILGQKVEFLVSFYNNEISEKSEIFDDQFSVERPDGSNFTLKIRSTKLEDSAMYFCASSEDTGTEAFFGQGTRLTVV.

This chain uses TRBV7-6 with TRBJ1-6; the D gene is possibly TRBD1 (5 bases). The CDR3 totals 16 residues. The germline gives CDR1 SGHVS, CDR2 FNYEAQ. V dropped 5 bases and J dropped 4 bases, with 15 bases sitting between them. The chain's CDR3 is CASSLTFRDYNSPLHF. CDR3 nucleotides: TGTGCCAGCAGCCTTACCTTCAGGGATTATAATTCACCCCTCCACTTT.

CDR3 sequence reads: CASSPTGGLGQPQHF. The CDR3, as DNA: TGTGCCAGCTCACCGACGGGGGGGCTGGGTCAGCCCCAGCATTTT. This sequence joins TRBV18 and TRBJ1-5; the D gene is possibly TRBD1 (6 bases). V was pared by 3 bases and J by 6 bases, with 15 bases between. This CDR3 is 15 amino acids long. CDR1 and CDR2 from the germline V gene are KGHSH and LQKENI.

The chain combines TRBV5-1 with TRBJ2-1; a weak D match, TRBD2 (5 bases). Per germline, CDR1 SGHRS and CDR2 YFSETQ. V shed 0 bases and J shed 5 bases, with 9 bases lying between them. The CDR3 sequence is 14 residues long. CDR3 sequence: CASSLDPGNNEQFF. Written as DNA, the CDR3 is TGCGCCAGCAGCTTGGATCCGGGAAACAATGAGCAGTTCTTC.

This chain links TRBV28 with TRBJ2-2, with 9 bases identical to TRBD1. V dropped 9 bases and J dropped 5; count of bases not matched to a gene: 10. From germline, CDR1 is MDHEN and CDR2 SYDVKM. CDR3 size: 15 residues. CDR3 amino acids: CASLTGGAYTGELFF. CDR3 bases: TGTGCCAGTTTAACAGGGGGCGCGTATACCGGGGAGCTGTTTTTT.

The chain has TRBV5-1 and TRBJ1-1; D not certain. CDR1 and CDR2 (germline): SGHRS, YFSETQ. This CDR3 region has 12 residues. With 0 bases removed from V and 3 bases from J, the gap between germline ends came to 3 bases. Here the CDR3 reads CASSLVDTEAFF. In nucleotides, the CDR3 is TGCGCCAGCAGCTTGGTAGACACTGAAGCTTTCTTT.